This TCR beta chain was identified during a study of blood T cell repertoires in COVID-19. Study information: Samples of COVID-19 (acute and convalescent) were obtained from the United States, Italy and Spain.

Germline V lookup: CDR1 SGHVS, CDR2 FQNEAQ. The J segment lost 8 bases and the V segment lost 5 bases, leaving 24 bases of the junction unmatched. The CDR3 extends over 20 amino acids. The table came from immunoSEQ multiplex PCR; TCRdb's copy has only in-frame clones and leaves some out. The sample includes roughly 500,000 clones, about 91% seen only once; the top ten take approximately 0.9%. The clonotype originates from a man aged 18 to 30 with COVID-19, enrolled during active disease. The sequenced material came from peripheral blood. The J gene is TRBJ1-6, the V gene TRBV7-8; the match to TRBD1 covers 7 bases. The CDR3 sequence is CASSPSEAYRGRWRDSPLHF. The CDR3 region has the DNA TGTGCCAGCAGCCCCTCCGAAGCCTACAGGGGAAGGTGGCGTGATTCACCCCTCCACTTT.